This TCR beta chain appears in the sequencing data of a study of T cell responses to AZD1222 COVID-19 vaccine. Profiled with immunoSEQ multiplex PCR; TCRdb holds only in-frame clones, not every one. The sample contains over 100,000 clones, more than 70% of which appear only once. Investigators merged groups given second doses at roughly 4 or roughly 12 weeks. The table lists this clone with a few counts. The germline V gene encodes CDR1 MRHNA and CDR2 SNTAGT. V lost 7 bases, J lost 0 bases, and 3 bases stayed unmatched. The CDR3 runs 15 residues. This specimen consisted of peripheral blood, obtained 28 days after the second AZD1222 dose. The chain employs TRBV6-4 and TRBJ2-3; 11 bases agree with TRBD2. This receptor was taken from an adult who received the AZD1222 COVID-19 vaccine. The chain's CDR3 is CASMRLAGSTDTQYF. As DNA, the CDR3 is TGTGCCAGCATGCGACTAGCGGGGAGCACAGATACGCAGTATTTT.